The 14 T cell receptor beta chains below were found in one sample sequenced in a study of cytomegalovirus exposure and HLA in healthy donors (dated by TCRdb to 2016 to 2017). Preparation of the library involved the immunoSEQ multiplex PCR assay. For the multiplex PCR, a mixture combining 60 forward primers for TCR Vbeta segments and 13 reverse primers for TCR Jbeta segments was used. TCRdb holds this immuneACCESS table with in-frame rearrangements only. Some clones are missing; in checked studies, unresolved V genes explain under half, and the rest has no known cause. The table for this sample lists 150,000 to 200,000 clones; more than 70% of them were counted only once. Of the sample, around 6.9% falls within the top ten clones. The sample comprised PBMCs. The receptors originated from a male donor in good health and CMV-seropositive.

This clone has more than one count but fewer than ten. The rearrangement uses TRBV28 and TRBJ1-5; TRBD1 agrees at 7 bases. This CDR3 has 13 amino acids. With 3 bases clipped from V and 8 bases from J, the junction kept 4 bases outside the gene matches. CDR1 and CDR2 (germline): MDHEN, SYDVKM. CDR3 loop: CASSLEGQKPQHF. Written as DNA, the CDR3 is TGTGCCAGCAGTTTGGAGGGACAGAAGCCCCAGCATTTT.

V usage is TRBV9 and J usage is TRBJ2-5, with a weak D call TRBD2 (5 bases). The CDR3 length is 13 residues. The V end was cut by 2 bases, the J end by 5 bases, with 10 bases between. Germline V lookup: CDR1 SGDLS, CDR2 YYNGEE. In nucleotides, the CDR3 is TGTGCCAGCAGCGTGAACTCGGGGGAGACCCAGTACTTC. Translation: CASSVNSGETQYF.

The chain combines TRBV7-2 with TRBJ2-7; no firm D call. The CDR3 has 12 amino acids. Trimming shortened V by 5 bases and J by 3 bases, and 8 bases separated the two germline ends. Per germline, CDR1 SGHTA and CDR2 FQGNSA. CDR3 sequence reads: CASSHPGYEQYF. Here the CDR3 DNA reads TGTGCCAGCAGCCACCCCGGCTACGAGCAGTACTTC.

This chain's CDR3 is CASSLEISGSVADTQYF. CDR3 bases: TGCGCCAGCAGCTTGGAAATAAGCGGGAGTGTCGCAGATACGCAGTATTTT. This chain uses TRBV5-1 with TRBJ2-3, with TRBD2 matching 8 bases. After removal of 0 bases from V and 4 bases from J, the junction contained 10 bases not matched to a gene. Germline V gene sequence: CDR1 SGHRS, CDR2 YFSETQ. The CDR3 runs 17 residues.

The CDR3 DNA sequence: TGTGCCAGCAGCCGCGGGACACAGGGGGCGAGTTCACCCCTCCACTTT. As protein: CASSRGTQGASSPLHF. The J gene is TRBJ1-6, the V gene TRBV7-9, with 9 bases matching TRBD1. The CDR3 extends over 16 amino acids. From germline, CDR1 is SEHNR and CDR2 FQNEAQ (reference sequence). With 5 bases clipped from V and 9 bases from J, the junction kept 11 bases outside the gene matches.

V is TRBV4-1 and J is TRBJ2-1; 7 bases line up with TRBD1. CDR3 length: 15 residues. V dropped 4 bases and J dropped 0; count of bases not matched to a gene: 3. Germline loops: CDR1 MGHRA, CDR2 YSYEKL. CDR3 in DNA: TGCGCCAGCAGCCCGGGACAGTTCTCCTACAATGAGCAGTTCTTC. It codes for CASSPGQFSYNEQFF.

The V and J genes are TRBV11-3 and TRBJ1-1; D is perhaps TRBD1 (5 bases). CDR1 is SGHNT, CDR2 YENEEA, per germline. Trimming cost V 4 bases and J 4 bases, with 13 bases left between them. The CDR3 extends over 14 amino acids. CDR3 bases: TGTGCCAGCAGCTCAGACGGGGGGTCCACTGAAGCTTTCTTT. Its protein is CASSSDGGSTEAFF.

The chain employs TRBV28 and TRBJ2-5; D call uncertain. The J call may be incorrect, as the DNA end agrees better with TRBJ2-7. Looked up from germline, CDR1 is MDHEN and CDR2 is SYDVKM. CDR3 size: 12 residues. The CDR3: CASSLRFYEQYF. The CDR3 DNA is TGTGCCAGCAGTTTGAGGTTTTACGAGCAGTACTTC.

The chain carries TRBV27 and TRBJ2-7, with D perhaps matching TRBD1 (6 bases). CDR1 MNHEY and CDR2 SMNVEV come from the germline V gene (reference sequence). Trimming removed 2 bases from V and 6 bases from J, with 20 bases in between. This CDR3 has 16 amino acids. The CDR3 nucleotides are TGTGCCAGCAGTTTACTAGGACAGTCAGGACGGGGCGAGCAGTACTTC. It codes for CASSLLGQSGRGEQYF.

This clone was recorded a few times. The gene calls are TRBV7-2 and TRBJ2-7; 7 bases match TRBD2. The CDR3 has 15 residues. Unmatched junction bases numbered 13, after V lost 5 bases and J lost 6 bases. Germline assignment: CDR1 SGHTA and CDR2 FQGNSA. CDR3 sequence: CASSQGGRGRSEQYF. In DNA, the CDR3 is TGTGCCAGCAGCCAGGGCGGGAGAGGGCGCTCCGAGCAGTACTTC. Full variable domain (missing parts from reference TRBV7-2 and TRBJ2-7): GAGVSQSPSNKVTEKGKDVELRCDPISGHTALYWYRQSLGQGLEFLIYFQGNSAPDKSGLPSDRFSAERTGGSVSTLTIQRTQQEDSAVYLCASSQGGRGRSEQYFGPGTRLTVT.

The V gene is TRBV13, the J gene TRBJ2-1, with 9 nucleotides matching TRBD2. Germline lookup yields CDR1 PRHDT and CDR2 FYEKMQ (reference sequence). Trimming at V came to 5 bases and at J to 8 bases, leaving 13 bases not matched to a gene. This CDR3 has 16 amino acids. The CDR3 DNA follows: TGTGCCAGCAGCCCCTCCGGGGCGGGAGGGCCCCATGAGCAGTTCTTC. This gives the protein CASSPSGAGGPHEQFF.

This rearrangement joins TRBV28 to TRBJ1-2; TRBD1 agrees at 7 bases. There are 14 residues in the CDR3. The germline V gene encodes CDR1 MDHEN and CDR2 SYDVKM. The J segment lost 2 bases and the V segment lost 5 bases, leaving 5 bases of the junction unmatched. This chain's CDR3 is CASSPSQGNYGYTF. CDR3 nucleotides: TGTGCCAGCAGTCCCTCACAGGGGAACTATGGCTACACCTTC.

V is TRBV6-5 and J is TRBJ2-7; D call uncertain. Germline lookup yields CDR1 MNHEY and CDR2 SVGAGI. Between the trimmed V and J ends, which lost 7 bases and 4 bases, there was a span of 8 bases. The CDR3 loop spans 11 amino acids. The CDR3 is CASNGVYEQYF. The CDR3 DNA is TGTGCCAGCAATGGAGTATACGAGCAGTACTTC.

This rearrangement joins TRBV13 to TRBJ1-1; TRBD1 aligns across 12 bases. CDR3 size: 15 residues. CDR1 and CDR2 from the germline V gene are PRHDT and FYEKMQ (reference sequence). With V trimmed by 0 bases and J by 11 bases, 7 bases remained unmatched. The chain's CDR3 is CASSLGRGQGASAFF. DNA for the CDR3: TGTGCCAGCAGCTTAGGCAGGGGACAGGGGGCCTCTGCTTTCTTT.